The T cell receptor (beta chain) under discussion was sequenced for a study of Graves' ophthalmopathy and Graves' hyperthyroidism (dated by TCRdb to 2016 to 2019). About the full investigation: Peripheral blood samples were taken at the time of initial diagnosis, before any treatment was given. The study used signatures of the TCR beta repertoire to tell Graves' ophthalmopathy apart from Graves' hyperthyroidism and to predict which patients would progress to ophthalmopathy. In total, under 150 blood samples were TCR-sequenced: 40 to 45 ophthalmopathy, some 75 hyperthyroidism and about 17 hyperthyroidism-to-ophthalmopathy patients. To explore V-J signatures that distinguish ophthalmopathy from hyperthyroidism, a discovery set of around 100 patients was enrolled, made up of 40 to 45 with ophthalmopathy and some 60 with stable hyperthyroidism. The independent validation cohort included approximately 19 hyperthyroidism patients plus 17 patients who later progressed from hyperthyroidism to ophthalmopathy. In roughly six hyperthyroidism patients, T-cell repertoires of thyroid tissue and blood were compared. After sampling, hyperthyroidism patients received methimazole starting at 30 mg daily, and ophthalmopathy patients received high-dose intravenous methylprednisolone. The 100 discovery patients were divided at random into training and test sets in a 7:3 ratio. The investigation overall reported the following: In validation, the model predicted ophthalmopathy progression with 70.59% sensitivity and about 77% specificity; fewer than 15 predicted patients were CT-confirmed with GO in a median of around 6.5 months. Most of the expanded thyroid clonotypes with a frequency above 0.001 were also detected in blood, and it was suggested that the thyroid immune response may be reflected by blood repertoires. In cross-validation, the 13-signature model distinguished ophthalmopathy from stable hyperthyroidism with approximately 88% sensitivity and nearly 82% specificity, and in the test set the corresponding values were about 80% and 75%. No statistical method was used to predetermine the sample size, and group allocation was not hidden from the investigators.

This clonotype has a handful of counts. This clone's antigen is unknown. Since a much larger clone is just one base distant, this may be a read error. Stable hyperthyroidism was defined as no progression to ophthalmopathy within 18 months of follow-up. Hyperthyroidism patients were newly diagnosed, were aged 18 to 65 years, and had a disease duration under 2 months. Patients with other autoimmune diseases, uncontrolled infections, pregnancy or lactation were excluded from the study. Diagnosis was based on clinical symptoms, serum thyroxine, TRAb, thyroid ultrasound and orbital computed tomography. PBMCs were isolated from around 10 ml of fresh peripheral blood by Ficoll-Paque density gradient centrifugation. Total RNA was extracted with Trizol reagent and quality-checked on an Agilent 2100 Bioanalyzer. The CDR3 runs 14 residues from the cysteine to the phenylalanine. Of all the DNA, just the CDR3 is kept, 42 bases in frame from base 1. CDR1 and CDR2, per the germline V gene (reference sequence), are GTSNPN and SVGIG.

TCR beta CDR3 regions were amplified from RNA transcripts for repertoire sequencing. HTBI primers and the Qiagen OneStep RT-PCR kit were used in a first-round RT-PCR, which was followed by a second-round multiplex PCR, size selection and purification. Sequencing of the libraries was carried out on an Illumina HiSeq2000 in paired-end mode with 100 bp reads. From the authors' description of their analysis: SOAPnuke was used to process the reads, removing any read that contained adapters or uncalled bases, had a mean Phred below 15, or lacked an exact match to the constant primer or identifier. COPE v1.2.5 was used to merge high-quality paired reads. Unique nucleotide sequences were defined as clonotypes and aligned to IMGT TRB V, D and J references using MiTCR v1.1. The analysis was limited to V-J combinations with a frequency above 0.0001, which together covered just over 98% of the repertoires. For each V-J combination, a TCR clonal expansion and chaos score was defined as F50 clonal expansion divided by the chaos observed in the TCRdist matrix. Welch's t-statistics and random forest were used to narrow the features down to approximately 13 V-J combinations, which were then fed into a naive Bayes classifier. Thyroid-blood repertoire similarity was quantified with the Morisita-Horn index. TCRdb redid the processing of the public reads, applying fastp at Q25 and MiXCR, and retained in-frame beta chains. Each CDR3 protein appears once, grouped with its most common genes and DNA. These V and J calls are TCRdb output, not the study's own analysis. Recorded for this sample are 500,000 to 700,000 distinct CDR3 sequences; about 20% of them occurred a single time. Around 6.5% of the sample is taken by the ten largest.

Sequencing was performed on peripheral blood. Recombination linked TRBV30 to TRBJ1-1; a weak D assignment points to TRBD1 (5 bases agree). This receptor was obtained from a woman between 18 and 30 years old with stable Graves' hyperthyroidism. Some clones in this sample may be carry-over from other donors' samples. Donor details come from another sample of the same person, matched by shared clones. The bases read TGTGCCTGGAGTAGGGGACGGAAGAACACTGAAGCTTGCTTT. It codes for CAWSRGRKNTEACF.